This T cell receptor (beta chain) was observed in a study of OX40 agonist ivuxolimab in advanced cancers. Trimming took 1 base from V and 2 from J; bases not matched to a gene: 8. Germline CDR1 and CDR2: MGHRA and YSYEKL. The CDR3 has 18 residues. Using immunoSEQ multiplex PCR, the repertoire was profiled, and TCRdb retains in-frame clones only, with some absent. The sample shows roughly 19,000 clones, 85% to 95% of them seen only once. This sequence joins TRBV4-1 and TRBJ2-2; 9 bases are a match to TRBD2. The receptor comes from an adult with an advanced solid tumor such as melanoma, head and neck, liver or kidney cancer. The sequencing used CD4+ or CD8+ T cells sorted from blood, collected in a trial of the OX40 agonist ivuxolimab. The CDR3: CASSQVVAGDSNTGELFF. The CDR3, as DNA: TGCGCCAGCAGCCAAGTCGTAGCGGGGGACTCTAACACCGGGGAGCTGTTTTTT.